The present TCR beta chain was sequenced within a study of a mutant IDH1 vaccine in newly diagnosed glioma. The CDR3 has 15 amino acids. Germline CDR1 is MGHRA and CDR2 is YSYEKL. Time point defined: baseline, week 1 (first vaccination visit). The treatment is: pre-vaccination baseline after standard-of-care therapy. Here immunoSEQ multiplex PCR was the method, and the copy in TCRdb shows in-frame clones only, minus some. In the table there are approximately 92,000 clones, under 90% of which are singletons. Comments on this clone: One end of the junction does not line up with germline, which may come from a read error.

The receptor comes from a woman in her 50s with glioma. The sample was PBMCs, taken from a glioma patient treated with radiotherapy, temozolomide or both. V usage is TRBV4-1 and J usage is TRBJ2-7; the match to TRBD1 covers 7 bases. CDR3 DNA: TGCGCCAGCAGCGAAGACAGGGATTTCGTCTACGAGCAGTACTTC. This encodes CASSEDRDFVYEQYF.